This TCR beta chain derives from a study of blood T cell repertoires in COVID-19. On the study more broadly: Samples representing acute and convalescent COVID-19 were sourced from the United States, Italy and Spain. T cells, B-cell-depleted T cells, or PBMCs provided the cDNA or gDNA that served as material.

Original processing methods: Estimation of nucleated cell counts relied on the amplification of reference gene primers. Method: immunoSEQ multiplex PCR; TCRdb's copy keeps in-frame clones and lacks some. V and J calls and clone size are copied from that table; D and trimming were computed from the DNA. There are roughly 300,000 clones in the sample; around 86% occur only once, and about an eighth lies in the top ten. The CDR3 sequence is 15 residues long. The origin of this receptor is a human donor in a cohort sampled during active COVID-19. Specimen: peripheral blood. This chain joins TRBV21-1 and TRBJ1-2; the table's D call, TRBD1, was not checked against the DNA. TRBV21-1 is listed as a pseudogene. CDR3 DNA: TGTGCCAGCAGCGGCCCGAGGCAGGGGGCGGATGGCTACACCTTC. This codes for CASSGPRQGADGYTF.